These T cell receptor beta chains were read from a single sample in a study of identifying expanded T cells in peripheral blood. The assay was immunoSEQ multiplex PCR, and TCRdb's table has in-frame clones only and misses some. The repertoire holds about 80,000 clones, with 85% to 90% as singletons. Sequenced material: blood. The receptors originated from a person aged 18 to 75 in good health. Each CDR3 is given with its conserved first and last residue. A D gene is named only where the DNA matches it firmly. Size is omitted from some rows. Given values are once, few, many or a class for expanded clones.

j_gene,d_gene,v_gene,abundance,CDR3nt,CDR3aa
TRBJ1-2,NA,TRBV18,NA,TGTGCCAGCTCACCACAGGGGCGCAGGGGCTACACCTTC,CASSPQGRRGYTF
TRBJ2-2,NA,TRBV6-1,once,TGTGCCGAAGCTCGGCGTTCAGGGGAGCTGTTTTTT,CAEARRSGELFF
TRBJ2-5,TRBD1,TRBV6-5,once,TGTGCCAGCAGTGCTCCGGGACAGCAAGAGACCCAGTACTTC,CASSAPGQQETQYF
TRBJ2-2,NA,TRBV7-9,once,TGTGCCAGCAGCTCCCCCCTATCTGGCGGCGGGGAGCTGTTTTTT,CASSSPLSGGGELFF
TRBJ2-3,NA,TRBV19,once,TGTGCCAGTAGTATACTGGCAGGGGTGAGCACAGATACGCAGTATTTT,CASSILAGVSTDTQYF
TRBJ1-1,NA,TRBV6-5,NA,TGTGCCAGCAGTTACTCGACGGGCGGGGGGCGCGATGAAGCTTTCTTT,CASSYSTGGGRDEAFF
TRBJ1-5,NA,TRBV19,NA,TGTGCCAGTAGGTTTGGAGCAGCAAGCAATCAGCCCCAGCATTTT,CASRFGAASNQPQHF
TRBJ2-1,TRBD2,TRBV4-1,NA,TGCGCCAGCCGCGGCGGACTAGCGGGGGACAATGAGCAGTTCTTC,CASRGGLAGDNEQFF
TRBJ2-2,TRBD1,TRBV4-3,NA,TGCGCCAGCAGTCCGGGACAGGGCACCGGGGAGCTGTTTTTT,CASSPGQGTGELFF
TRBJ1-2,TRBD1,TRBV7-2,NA,TGTGCCAGCAGCTATTCAGGGGGCGGCTATGGCTACACCTTC,CASSYSGGGYGYTF
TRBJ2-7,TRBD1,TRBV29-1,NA,TGCAGCGCCGGACAGGGGAGCTCCTACGAGCAGTACTTC,CSAGQGSSYEQYF
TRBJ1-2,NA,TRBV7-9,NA,TGTGCCAGCAGCTTAGTAGGGGCGATCCCCTATGGCTACACCTTC,CASSLVGAIPYGYTF
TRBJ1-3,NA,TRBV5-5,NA,TGTGCCAGCAGCCCGGGAGGGGCCTCTCCTGGAAACACCATATATTTT,CASSPGGASPGNTIYF
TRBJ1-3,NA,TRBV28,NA,TGTGCCAGCAGTTTAGGGGGGTTGGCTGGAAACACCATATATTTT,CASSLGGLAGNTIYF
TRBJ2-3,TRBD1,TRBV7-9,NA,TGTGCCACCCCCGCCGGGACAGGGGGCGCAGATACGCAGTATTTT,CATPAGTGGADTQYF
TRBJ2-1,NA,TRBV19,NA,TGTGCCAGTAGTACCTCGGGACTGTCCTACAATGAGCAGTTCTTC,CASSTSGLSYNEQFF
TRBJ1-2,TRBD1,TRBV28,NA,TGTGCCAGCAGAAGACAGGGAGCGATCAACTATGGCTACACCTTC,CASRRQGAINYGYTF
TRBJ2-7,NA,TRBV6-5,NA,TGTGCCAGCAACTCGGCGGGACGACCCTACGAGCAGTACTTC,CASNSAGRPYEQYF
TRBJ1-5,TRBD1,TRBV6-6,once,TGTGCCAGCAGTTACAGGGGGCGAGTCTCGGATCAGCCCCAGCATTTT,CASSYRGRVSDQPQHF
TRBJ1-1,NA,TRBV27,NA,TGTGCCAGCAGCCAGATAATGAACACTGAAGCTTTCTTT,CASSQIMNTEAFF
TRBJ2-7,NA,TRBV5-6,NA,TGTGCCAGCAGCTTGTGGGGAAAGGCCTACGAGCAGTACTTC,CASSLWGKAYEQYF
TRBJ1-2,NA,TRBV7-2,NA,TGTGCCAGCAGCTATTATGGACCGCAGGTTGGTTACACCTTC,CASSYYGPQVGYTF
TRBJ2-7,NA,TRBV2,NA,TGTGCCAGCAGTTGGGGTATTTACGAGCAGTACTTC,CASSWGIYEQYF
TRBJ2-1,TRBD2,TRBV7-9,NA,TGTGCCAGCAGCCTTCGTCTAGCGGGGGGCAATGAGCAGTTCTTC,CASSLRLAGGNEQFF
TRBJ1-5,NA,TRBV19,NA,TGTGCCAGTAGTATCCTGATCAATCAGCCCCAGCATTTT,CASSILINQPQHF
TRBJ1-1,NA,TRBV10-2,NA,TGCGCCAGCAGTGGACCTCCCTTGGGGAACACTGAAGCTTTCTTT,CASSGPPLGNTEAFF
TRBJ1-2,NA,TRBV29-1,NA,TGCAGCGTGGACCTCGGACCTACGAGCGACTATGGCTACACCTTC,CSVDLGPTSDYGYTF
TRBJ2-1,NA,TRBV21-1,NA,TGTGCCAGCCCCATAGGACTAGCGTCGGGTGATGAGCAGTTCTTC,CASPIGLASGDEQFF
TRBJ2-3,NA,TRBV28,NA,TGTGCCAGCACCGCGGTTGTGGGGGCGCGGGGCACAGATACGCAGTATTTT,CASTAVVGARGTDTQYF
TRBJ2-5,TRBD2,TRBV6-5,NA,TGTGCCAGCAGCCCCTCGACACCTAGCGGGGAGACCCAGTACTTC,CASSPSTPSGETQYF
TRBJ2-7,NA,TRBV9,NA,TGTGCCAGCAGCGTGTCCCCAGGCGGGACCTACGAGCAGTACTTC,CASSVSPGGTYEQYF
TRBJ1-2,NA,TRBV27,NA,TGTGCCAGCAGTTTGAGTGTCCAGGGGTCTAACTATGGCTACACCTTC,CASSLSVQGSNYGYTF
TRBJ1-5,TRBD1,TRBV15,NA,TGTGCCACGCGCACAGGGGGCGCGGGTCAGCCCCAGCATTTT,CATRTGGAGQPQHF
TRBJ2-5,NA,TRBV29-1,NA,TGCAGCGTTGGCAGGGTAGGGGAGACCCAGTACTTC,CSVGRVGETQYF
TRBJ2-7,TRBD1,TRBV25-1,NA,TGTGCCAGCAGCTCCGACAGGGGGCCTGTCGGCGAGCAGTACTTC,CASSSDRGPVGEQYF
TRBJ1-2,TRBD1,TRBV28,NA,TGTGCCAGCAGACCCGACAGGGGTCTCTATGGCTACACCTTC,CASRPDRGLYGYTF
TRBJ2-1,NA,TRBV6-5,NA,TGTGCCAGCAGCCTAGCCTCCCTGTCCGTTGAGCAGTTCTTC,CASSLASLSVEQFF
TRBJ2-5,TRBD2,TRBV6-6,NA,TGTGCCAGCAGTTATCAAGCGGGGGGGCAAGAGACCCAGTACTTC,CASSYQAGGQETQYF
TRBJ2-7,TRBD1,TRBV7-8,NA,TGTGCCAGCAGCTTAAGGACAGGTACGGCCTACGAGCAGTACTTC,CASSLRTGTAYEQYF
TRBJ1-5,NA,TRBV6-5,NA,TGTGCCAGCAGGCCGGGACGGACGAATCAGCCCCAGCATTTT,CASRPGRTNQPQHF
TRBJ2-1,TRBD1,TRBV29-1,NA,TGCAGCGTTGCGACAGGGGCGATTCCAAATGAGCAGTTCTTC,CSVATGAIPNEQFF